This T cell receptor (beta chain) was sequenced during a study of response to subunit inactivated influenza vaccine. CDR1 is MGHDK and CDR2 is SYGVNS in the germline V gene. V dropped 3 bases and J dropped 5 bases, with 5 bases sitting between them. The CDR3 covers 12 residues. This clonotype was observed many times. TCRdb re-called the RT-PCR reads with MiXCR, one entry per CDR3 protein. The sample records about 570,000 distinct CDR3 sequences, about 11% being singletons. The data also belong to a second study, concerning T cells expressing NK-cell markers. From that study: TCR beta libraries carry UMIs added by 5'RACE template switching.

The sequences come from PBMCs from blood, collected on the day of vaccination. The chain links TRBV25-1 to TRBJ1-5, with D unresolved. The TCR comes from a man aged 45 to 65 who received an inactivated influenza vaccine. CDR3 amino acids: CASSEGDQPQHF. DNA for the CDR3: TGTGCCAGCAGTGAGGGTGATCAGCCCCAGCATTTT. Complete variable domain (other parts from reference TRBV25-1 and TRBJ1-5): EADIYQTPRYLVIGTGKKITLECSQTMGHDKMYWYQQDPGMELHLIHYSYGVNSTEKGDLSSESTVSRIRTEHFPLTLESARPSHTSQYLCASSEGDQPQHFGDGTRLSIL.